This T cell receptor beta chain was identified during a study of identical twins. Worth noting for this clonotype: The antigen remains undetermined. With a much larger clone just one base away, this may be a read error.

Whole-study results and caveats: The more abundant beta clonotypes in cord blood had fewer insertions, and memory repertoires did not show this. Rather than following the same donors, the conclusions depended on cross-sectional statistical analysis.

TCRdb reprocessed the 5' RACE reads with MiXCR, giving one entry per CDR3 protein. The sample shows 500,000 to 650,000 distinct CDR3 sequences, roughly 7.2% of them seen only once. CDR1 and CDR2 (germline): SNHLY, FYNNEI. The CDR3 runs 12 residues. With 8 bases removed from V and 7 bases from J, the gap between germline ends came to 12 bases. A further study also used this sample, focusing on yellow fever vaccine responses in identical twins. As that report states: Convergence reportedly seemed to mark part of the twins' vaccine T cell response, with personalization marking the rest.

What was sequenced was PBMCs. The source is a woman under 30 in good health. J is TRBJ2-1 and V is TRBV2, with D tentatively TRBD2 (5 bases). CDR3 nucleotide sequence: TGTGCCAGCGGGCTGGGGAGTAATGAGCAGTTCTTC. As protein: CASGLGSNEQFF.